The source of this TCR gamma chain is a study of gamma-delta T cells after stem cell transplantation. TCRdb used CATT to re-call clones from the RT-PCR reads. In the table there are some 1,500 gamma-chain clones, roughly 18% of which are singletons. Trimming at V came to 0 bases and at J to 5 bases, leaving 4 bases not matched to a gene. Germline loops: CDR1 EGSTGY, CDR2 YDSYTSSV. There are 13 residues in the CDR3. Sequencing input: gamma-delta T cells. The sequence came from a human donor. It is not recorded whose cells these are; they may come from a transplant donor. The chain couples TRGV4 to TRGJ1 or TRGJ2. CDR3: CATWDGLDYKKLF. CDR3 sequence (DNA): TGTGCCACCTGGGATGGGCTGGATTATAAGAAACTCTTT.